The 13 T cell receptor beta chains below all came from one sample that was sequenced in a study of cytomegalovirus exposure and HLA in healthy donors. It was with 60 Vbeta and 13 Jbeta primers that the PCR ran. Clones were sequenced by immunoSEQ multiplex PCR, and TCRdb holds only the in-frame ones, with some missing. The sample lists under 200,000 clones, 60% to 80% occurring once. Sample: PBMCs. The receptors originated from a middle-aged man in good health and CMV-seronegative.

This clone was seen a single time. V gene TRBV28 combines with J gene TRBJ2-3, with D unclear. V was trimmed by 5 bases and J by 3 bases, leaving 21 bases between them. CDR1 and CDR2 (germline): MDHEN, SYDVKM. This CDR3 has 17 residues. CDR3 DNA: TGTGCCAGCAGTCTCCTATCCCCTCGAGATCCTACAGATACGCAGTATTTT. Encoded protein: CASSLLSPRDPTDTQYF. Supplemented by reference TRBV28 and TRBJ2-3, the full variable domain reads DVKVTQSSRYLVKRTGEKVFLECVQDMDHENMFWYRQDPGLGLRLIYFSYDVKMKEKGDIPEGYSVSREKKERFSLILESASTNQTSMYLCASSLLSPRDPTDTQYFGPGTRLTVL.

The chain links TRBV18 to TRBJ1-1, with TRBD1 matching over 8 bases. The CDR3 length is 13 residues. Germline V gene sequence: CDR1 KGHSH, CDR2 LQKENI. V was clipped by 6 bases and J by 3 bases; unmatched bases: 3. This chain's CDR3 is CASSPTGDTEAFF. CDR3 coding DNA: TGTGCCAGCTCTCCGACAGGGGACACTGAAGCTTTCTTT. Full variable domain (rest looked up from reference TRBV18 and TRBJ1-1): NAGVMQNPRHLVRRRGQEARLRCSPMKGHSHVYWYRQLPEEGLKFMVYLQKENIIDESGMPKERFSAEFPKEGPSILRIQQVVRGDSAAYFCASSPTGDTEAFFGQGTRLTVV.

Here the CDR3 DNA reads TGTGCCAGTAGTATAATAAGGGACAGGGCCTACGGCTACACCTTC. This gives the protein CASSIIRDRAYGYTF. The V and J genes are TRBV19 and TRBJ1-2, with 9 bases lining up with TRBD1. The germline gives CDR1 LNHDA, CDR2 SQIVND (reference sequence). This CDR3 is 15 amino acids long. V was clipped by 2 bases and J by 8 bases; unmatched bases: 9. The full variable domain, with the rest looked up from reference TRBV19 and TRBJ1-2, is DGGITQSPKYLFRKEGQNVTLSCEQNLNHDAMYWYRQDPGQGLRLIYYSQIVNDFQKGDIAEGYSVSREKKESFPLTVTSAQKNPTAFYLCASSIIRDRAYGYTFGSGTRLTVV.

The chain uses TRBV4-3 and TRBJ2-1; the D gene is possibly TRBD2 (5 bases). The CDR3 consists of 17 residues. In germline, CDR1 is LGHNA, CDR2 YSLEER. Trimming took 1 base from V and 4 from J, leaving 17 bases between them. The CDR3 DNA sequence: TGCGCCAGCAGCCAAGTTGGGCGGAGGTTGTTATACAATGAGCAGTTCTTC. Translating gives CASSQVGRRLLYNEQFF.

The chain is built from TRBV7-2 and TRBJ2-5, with 14 bases identical to TRBD2. The CDR3 loop spans 16 amino acids. CDR1 is SGHTA, CDR2 FQGNSA, per germline. The V and J ends lost 0 bases and 3 bases, in that order; junction bases with no gene match: 0. For the CDR3, the DNA is TGTGCCAGCAGCTTAGCGACTAGCGGGAGGGAAGAGACCCAGTACTTC. This sequence encodes CASSLATSGREETQYF.

The chain is built from TRBV2 and TRBJ1-3; 7 positions agree with TRBD1. Germline trimming cut 8 bases from V and 3 bases from J; bases unmatched to any gene: 4. CDR1 and CDR2 from the germline V gene are SNHLY and FYNNEI. The CDR3 is 13 residues long. The CDR3 bases are TGTGCCAGCTGGACAGGAATTGGAAACACCATATATTTT. Its translation is CASWTGIGNTIYF.

A single count supports this clone. V usage is TRBV2 and J usage is TRBJ2-5; D is unclear. Trimming removed 7 bases from V and 3 bases from J, with 12 bases in between. Germline V lookup: CDR1 SNHLY, CDR2 FYNNEI. The CDR3 has 13 amino acids. The CDR3 is CASNFRQEETQYF. For the CDR3, the DNA is TGTGCCAGCAACTTCAGACAAGAAGAGACCCAGTACTTC.

This clone has only a few counts. The V and J genes are TRBV28 and TRBJ2-7; the D gene is possibly TRBD2 (6 bases). Germline CDR1 MDHEN, CDR2 SYDVKM. The CDR3 extends over 14 amino acids. Trimming left V 2 bases short and J 4 bases short, with 12 bases between. The CDR3 loop reads CASSLRAGRYEQYF. The CDR3 DNA reads TGTGCCAGCAGTTTAAGGGCAGGGAGGTACGAGCAGTACTTC.

The V call is TRBV7-3, the J call TRBJ2-7; 7 nucleotides match TRBD1. The germline V gene encodes CDR1 SGHTA and CDR2 FQGTGA. J lost 3 bases, V lost 5 bases, and 13 bases had no gene match. The length of the CDR3 is 16 residues. The CDR3 coding sequence is TGTGCCAGCAGCCCCGGGTCCCACGGGACAGACTACGAGCAGTACTTC. Its translation: CASSPGSHGTDYEQYF.

This clone has just one count. The chain carries TRBV7-7 and TRBJ2-2; 7 bases align to TRBD1. This CDR3 has 14 residues. Germline V CDR1 and CDR2: SSHAT, FNYEAQ (reference sequence). V gave up 6 bases and J gave up 1 base; unmatched junction bases: 2. The CDR3 nucleotides are TGTGCCAGCAGGCGGACAGGGAACACCGGGGAGCTGTTTTTT. This sequence encodes CASRRTGNTGELFF. Filled out from reference TRBV7-7 and TRBJ2-2, the complete variable domain reads GAGVSQSPRYKVTKRGQDVTLRCDPISSHATLYWYQQALGQGPEFLTYFNYEAQPDKSGLPSDRFSAERPEGSISTLTIQRTEQRDSAMYRCASRRTGNTGELFFGEGSRLTVL.

The V gene is TRBV9, the J gene TRBJ2-3, with 12 positions matching TRBD2. Germline V lookup: CDR1 SGDLS, CDR2 YYNGEE. V gave up 3 bases and J gave up 6 bases; unmatched junction bases: 5. The CDR3 spans 15 residues. The CDR3, as DNA: TGTGCCAGCAGCGCAGGACTAGCGGGATACGATACGCAGTATTTT. It codes for CASSAGLAGYDTQYF.

The gene calls are TRBV19 and TRBJ2-7; 11 nucleotides agree with TRBD2. This CDR3 contains 15 residues. Germline V gives CDR1 LNHDA, CDR2 SQIVND (reference sequence). J gave up 4 bases and V 6 bases, and 8 bases lay outside the gene matches. This chain's CDR3 is CASRDSGRAGYEQYF. As DNA, the CDR3 is TGTGCCAGTAGGGATAGCGGGAGGGCCGGGTACGAGCAGTACTTC.

CDR3 protein: CASSPAGGSWEQYF. For the CDR3, the DNA is TGTGCCAGCAGCCCCGCAGGGGGCTCATGGGAGCAGTACTTC. This chain uses TRBV7-2 with TRBJ2-5; TRBD1 aligns across 8 bases. CDR1 SGHTA and CDR2 FQGNSA come from the germline V gene. J gave up 11 bases and V 5 bases, and 13 bases lay outside the gene matches. This CDR3 is 14 amino acids long. The full variable domain, rest sourced from reference TRBV7-2 and TRBJ2-5, is GAGVSQSPSNKVTEKGKDVELRCDPISGHTALYWYRQSLGQGLEFLIYFQGNSAPDKSGLPSDRFSAERTGGSVSTLTIQRTQQEDSAVYLCASSPAGGSWEQYFGPGTRLLVL.